The source of this T cell receptor beta chain is a study of beta chain features in type 1 diabetes. Study-wide context: The study found patients and healthy donors alike in age, gender and cell yields.

Via the markers CD45RO/CCR7/CD25/CD127/CD95/CD27, stem cell-like memory, regulatory, central memory and naive CD4+ cells were sorted. The entirety of the isolated RNA underwent reverse transcription, so expressed TCRB transcripts were sequenced. The protocol was immunoSEQ multiplex PCR, while the TCRdb copy is restricted to in-frame clones and leaves out a portion. The sample contains more than 300,000 clones, over 9% of which appear only once. Points from the study as a whole: Shorter TCRB CDR3s, moderately but significantly so, marked every one of the four CD4+ subsets in Type 1 diabetes patients. These data did not resolve whether HLA type affects TCRB rearrangement.

Germline CDR1 and CDR2: MNHEY and SVGAGI. The CDR3 spans 15 residues. J lost 7 bases, V lost 2 bases, and 4 bases had no gene match. Concerning this clone: Its specificity is unknown. Other DNA sequences in this sample translate to the same CDR3.

The rearrangement uses TRBV6-5 and TRBJ2-1; 11 bases match TRBD2. This TCR was recovered from a man younger than 40 with type 1 diabetes. Sequencing was done on a sample of central memory CD4+ T cells from blood. CDR3 sequence: CASSYRGTSGNEQFF. CDR3 sequence (DNA): TGTGCCAGCAGTTACAGGGGGACTAGCGGAAATGAGCAGTTCTTC.